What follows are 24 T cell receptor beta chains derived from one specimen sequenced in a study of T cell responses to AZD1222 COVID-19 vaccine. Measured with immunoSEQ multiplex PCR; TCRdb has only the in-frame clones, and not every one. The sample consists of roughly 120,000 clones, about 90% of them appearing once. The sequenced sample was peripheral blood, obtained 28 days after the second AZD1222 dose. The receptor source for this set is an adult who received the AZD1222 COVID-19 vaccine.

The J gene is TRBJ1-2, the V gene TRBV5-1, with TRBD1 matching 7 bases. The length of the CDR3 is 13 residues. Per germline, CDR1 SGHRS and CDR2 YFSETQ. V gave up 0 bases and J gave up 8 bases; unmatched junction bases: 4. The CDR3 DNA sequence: TGCGCCAGCAGCTTGGCCACAGGGGAAGGCTACACCTTC. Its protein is CASSLATGEGYTF.

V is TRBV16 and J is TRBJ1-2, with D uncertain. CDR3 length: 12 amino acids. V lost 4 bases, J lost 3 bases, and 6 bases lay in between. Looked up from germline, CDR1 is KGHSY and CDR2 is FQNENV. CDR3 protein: CASSPRDYGYTF. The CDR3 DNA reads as TGTGCCAGCAGCCCAAGGGACTATGGCTACACCTTC.

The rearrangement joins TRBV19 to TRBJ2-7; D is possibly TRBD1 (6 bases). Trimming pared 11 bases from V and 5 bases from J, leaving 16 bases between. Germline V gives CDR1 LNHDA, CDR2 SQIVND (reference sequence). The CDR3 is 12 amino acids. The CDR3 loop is CAASGTQNEQYF. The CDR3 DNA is TGTGCCGCTTCGGGGACACAAAACGAGCAGTACTTC.

This CDR3 reads CASSLDLGRNYGYTF. In nucleotides, the CDR3 is TGTGCCAGCAGCTTAGATTTGGGACGCAACTATGGCTACACCTTC. The chain is built from TRBV11-2 and TRBJ1-2; D may be TRBD1 (5 bases). Trimming left V 0 bases short and J 2 bases short, with 10 bases between. This CDR3 is built from 15 residues. CDR1 and CDR2 from the germline V gene are SGHAT and FQNNGV.

The CDR3 DNA follows: TGTGCCAGCAAGACAGGTCCTAGCTCCTATAATTCACCCCTCCACTTT. It is translated as CASKTGPSSYNSPLHF. The chain is built from TRBV28 and TRBJ1-6; D is perhaps TRBD1 (6 bases). From germline, CDR1 is MDHEN and CDR2 SYDVKM. V was trimmed by 7 bases and J by 0 bases, leaving 13 bases between them. The CDR3 covers 16 residues. Filled out from reference TRBV28 and TRBJ1-6, the complete variable domain reads DVKVTQSSRYLVKRTGEKVFLECVQDMDHENMFWYRQDPGLGLRLIYFSYDVKMKEKGDIPEGYSVSREKKERFSLILESASTNQTSMYLCASKTGPSSYNSPLHFGNGTRLTVT.

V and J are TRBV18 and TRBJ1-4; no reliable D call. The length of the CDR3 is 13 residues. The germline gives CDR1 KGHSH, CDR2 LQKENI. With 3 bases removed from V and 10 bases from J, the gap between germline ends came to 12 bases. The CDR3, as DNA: TGTGCCAGCTCACCGCCACAGCAGGTAAAACTGTTTTTT. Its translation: CASSPPQQVKLFF.

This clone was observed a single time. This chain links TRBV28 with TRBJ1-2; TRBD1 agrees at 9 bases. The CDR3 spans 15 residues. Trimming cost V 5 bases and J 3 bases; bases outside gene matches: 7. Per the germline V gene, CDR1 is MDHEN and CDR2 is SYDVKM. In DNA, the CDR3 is TGTGCCAGCAGTGCGCACAGGGGGCGAGACTATGGCTACACCTTC. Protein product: CASSAHRGRDYGYTF.

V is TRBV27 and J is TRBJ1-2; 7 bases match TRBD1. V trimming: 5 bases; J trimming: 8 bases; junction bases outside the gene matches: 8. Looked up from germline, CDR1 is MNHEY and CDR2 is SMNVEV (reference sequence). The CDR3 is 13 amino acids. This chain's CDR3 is CASSPPTGKGYTF. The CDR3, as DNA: TGTGCCAGCAGTCCACCGACAGGGAAGGGCTACACCTTC.

CDR3 in amino acids: CSAWQRGYTF. For the CDR3, the DNA is TGCAGTGCGTGGCAAAGGGGCTACACCTTC. The V call is TRBV20-1, the J call TRBJ1-2; D remains unclear. Germline lookup yields CDR1 DFQATT and CDR2 SNEGSKA (reference sequence). Trimming left V 6 bases short and J 8 bases short, with 10 bases between. The CDR3 is made up of 10 amino acids.

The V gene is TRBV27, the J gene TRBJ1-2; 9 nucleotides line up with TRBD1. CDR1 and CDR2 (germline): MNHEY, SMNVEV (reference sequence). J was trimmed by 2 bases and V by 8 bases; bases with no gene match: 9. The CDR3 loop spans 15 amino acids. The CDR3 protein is CASGGQGRENYGYTF. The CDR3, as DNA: TGTGCCAGCGGGGGACAGGGTCGAGAAAACTATGGCTACACCTTC.

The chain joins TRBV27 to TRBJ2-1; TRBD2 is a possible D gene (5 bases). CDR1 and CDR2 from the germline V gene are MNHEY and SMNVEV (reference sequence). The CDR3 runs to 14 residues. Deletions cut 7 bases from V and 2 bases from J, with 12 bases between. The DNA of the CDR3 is TGTGCCAGCAATCCAGACGGGACCTACAATGAGCAGTTCTTC. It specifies CASNPDGTYNEQFF.

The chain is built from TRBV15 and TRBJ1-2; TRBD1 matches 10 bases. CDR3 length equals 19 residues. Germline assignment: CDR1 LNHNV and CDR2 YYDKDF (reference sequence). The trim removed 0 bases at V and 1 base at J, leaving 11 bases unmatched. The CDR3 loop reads CATSRDFTAGDRGNYGYTF. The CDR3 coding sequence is TGTGCCACCAGCAGAGATTTCACAGCCGGGGACAGGGGTAACTATGGCTACACCTTC. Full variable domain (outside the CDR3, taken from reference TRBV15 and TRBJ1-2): DAMVIQNPRYQVTQFGKPVTLSCSQTLNHNVMYWYQQKSSQAPKLLFHYYDKDFNNEADTPDNFQSRRPNTSFCFLDIRSPGLGDTAMYLCATSRDFTAGDRGNYGYTFGSGTRLTVV.

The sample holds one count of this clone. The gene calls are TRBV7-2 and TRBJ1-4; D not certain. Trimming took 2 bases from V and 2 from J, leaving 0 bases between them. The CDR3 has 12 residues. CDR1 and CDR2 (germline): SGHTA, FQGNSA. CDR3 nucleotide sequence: TGTGCCAGCAGCTTAACTAATGAAAAACTGTTTTTT. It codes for CASSLTNEKLFF.

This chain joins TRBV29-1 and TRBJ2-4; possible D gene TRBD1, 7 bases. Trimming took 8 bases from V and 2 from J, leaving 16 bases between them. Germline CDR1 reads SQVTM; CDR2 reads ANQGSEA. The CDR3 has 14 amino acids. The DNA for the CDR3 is TGCAGCATTGTATCAGGGGGGTCCAAAAACATTCAGTACTTC. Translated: CSIVSGGSKNIQYF.

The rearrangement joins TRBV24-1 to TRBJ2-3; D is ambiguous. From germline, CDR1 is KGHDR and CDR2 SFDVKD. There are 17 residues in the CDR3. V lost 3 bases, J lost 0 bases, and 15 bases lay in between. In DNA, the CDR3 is TGTGCCACCAGTGATGCGAACACCCACTCTAGCACAGATACGCAGTATTTT. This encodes CATSDANTHSSTDTQYF.

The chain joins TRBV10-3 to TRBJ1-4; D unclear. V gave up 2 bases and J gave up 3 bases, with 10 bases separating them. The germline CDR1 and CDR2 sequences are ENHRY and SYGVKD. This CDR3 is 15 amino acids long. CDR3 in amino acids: CAISEGGMANEKLFF. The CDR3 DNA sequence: TGTGCCATCAGTGAGGGAGGGATGGCTAATGAAAAACTGTTTTTT.

The CDR3 loop reads CASSLRPVGETQYF. For the CDR3, the DNA is TGTGCCAGCAGCTTACGTCCGGTGGGGGAGACCCAGTACTTC. The chain employs TRBV11-3 and TRBJ2-5; D unclear. Germline V gene sequence: CDR1 SGHNT, CDR2 YENEEA. V was pared by 2 bases and J by 5 bases, with 12 bases between. CDR3 size: 14 residues.

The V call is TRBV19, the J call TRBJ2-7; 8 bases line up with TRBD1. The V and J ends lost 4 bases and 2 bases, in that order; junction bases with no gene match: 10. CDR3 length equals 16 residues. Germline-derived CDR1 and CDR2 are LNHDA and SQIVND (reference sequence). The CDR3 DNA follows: TGTGCCAGTAGTACCACCCAGGGGGCGTTACCCTACGAGCAGTACTTC. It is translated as CASSTTQGALPYEQYF. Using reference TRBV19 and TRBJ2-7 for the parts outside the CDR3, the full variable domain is DGGITQSPKYLFRKEGQNVTLSCEQNLNHDAMYWYRQDPGQGLRLIYYSQIVNDFQKGDIAEGYSVSREKKESFPLTVTSAQKNPTAFYLCASSTTQGALPYEQYFGPGTRLTVT.

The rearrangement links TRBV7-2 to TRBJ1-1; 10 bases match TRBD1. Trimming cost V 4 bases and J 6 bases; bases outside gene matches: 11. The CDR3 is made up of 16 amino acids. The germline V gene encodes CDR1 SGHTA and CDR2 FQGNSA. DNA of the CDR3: TGTGCCAGCAGCTCCCGGACAGGGGGAAAAGCAGCTGAAGCTTTCTTT. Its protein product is CASSSRTGGKAAEAFF.

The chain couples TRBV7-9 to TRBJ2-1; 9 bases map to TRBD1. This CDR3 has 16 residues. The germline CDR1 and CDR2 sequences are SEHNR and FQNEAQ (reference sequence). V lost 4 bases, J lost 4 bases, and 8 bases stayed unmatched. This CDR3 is CASSSSGTGNYNEQFF. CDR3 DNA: TGTGCCAGCAGCTCATCCGGGACAGGGAATTACAATGAGCAGTTCTTC.

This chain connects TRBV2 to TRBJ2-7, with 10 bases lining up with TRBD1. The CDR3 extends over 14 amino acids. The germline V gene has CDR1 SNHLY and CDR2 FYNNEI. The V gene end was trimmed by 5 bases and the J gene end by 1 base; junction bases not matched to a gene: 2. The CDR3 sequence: CASSRDRGSYEQYF. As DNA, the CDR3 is TGTGCCAGCAGTAGGGACAGGGGTTCCTACGAGCAGTACTTC.

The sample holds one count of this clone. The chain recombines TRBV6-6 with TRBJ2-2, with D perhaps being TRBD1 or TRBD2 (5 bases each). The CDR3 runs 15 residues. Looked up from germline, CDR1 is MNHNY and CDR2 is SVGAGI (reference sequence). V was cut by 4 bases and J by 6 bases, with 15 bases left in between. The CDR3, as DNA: TGTGCCAGCAGTTTACACGGGACCGAAGCCGGGGAGCTGTTTTTT. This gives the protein CASSLHGTEAGELFF.

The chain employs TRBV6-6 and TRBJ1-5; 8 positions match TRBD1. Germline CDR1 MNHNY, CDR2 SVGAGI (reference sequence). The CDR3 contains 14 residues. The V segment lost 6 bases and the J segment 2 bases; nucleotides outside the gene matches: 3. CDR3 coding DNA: TGTGCCAGCAGGATGACAGGGGGCAATCAGCCCCAGCATTTT. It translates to CASRMTGGNQPQHF.

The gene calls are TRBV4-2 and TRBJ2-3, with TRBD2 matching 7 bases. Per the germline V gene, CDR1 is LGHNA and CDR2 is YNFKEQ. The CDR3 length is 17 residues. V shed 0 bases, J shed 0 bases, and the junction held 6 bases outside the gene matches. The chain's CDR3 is CASSQEYSGASTDTQYF. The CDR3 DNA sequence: TGTGCCAGCAGCCAAGAGTACAGCGGGGCTAGCACAGATACGCAGTATTTT.